This TCR beta chain was recovered during a study of blood T cell repertoires in COVID-19. The method was immunoSEQ multiplex PCR; TCRdb's version includes in-frame clones alone and lacks a portion of them. Of roughly 440,000 clones in the sample, approximately 90% were seen once. V lost 1 base to trimming and J lost 4 bases, with 5 bases between them. Germline V gene data show CDR1 as SEHNR and CDR2 as FQNEAQ (reference sequence). CDR3 length equals 13 residues. The gene calls are TRBV7-9 and TRBJ1-3; D unresolved. The sample comprised peripheral blood. The sequence was collected from a woman aged 45-59 years with COVID-19, enrolled during active disease. CDR3 amino acids: CASSLGAGNTIYF. For the CDR3, the DNA is TGTGCCAGCAGCTTAGGAGCGGGAAACACCATATATTTT.